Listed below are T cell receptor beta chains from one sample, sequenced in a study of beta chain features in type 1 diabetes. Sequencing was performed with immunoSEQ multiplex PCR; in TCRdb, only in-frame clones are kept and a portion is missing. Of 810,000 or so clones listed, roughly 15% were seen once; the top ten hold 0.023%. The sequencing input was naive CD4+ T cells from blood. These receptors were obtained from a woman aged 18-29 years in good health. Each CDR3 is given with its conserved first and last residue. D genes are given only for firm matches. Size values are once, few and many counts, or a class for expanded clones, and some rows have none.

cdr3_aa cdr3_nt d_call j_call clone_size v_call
CASSSRGVGSYEQYF TGTGCCAGCAGTAGCCGGGGTGTAGGCTCCTACGAGCAGTACTTC - TRBJ2-7 - TRBV6-6
CSGSTGHYSGNTIYF TGCAGCGGGTCGACAGGTCATTACTCTGGAAACACCATATATTTT - TRBJ1-3 - TRBV29-1
CASSLSHRLAGVDEQFF TGTGCCAGCAGCTTGTCCCATCGGCTAGCGGGAGTTGATGAGCAGTTCTTC TRBD2 TRBJ2-1 few TRBV5-5
CASSPPRNRIDTEAFF TGTGCCAGCTCACCACCTAGGAACAGGATTGACACTGAAGCTTTCTTT - TRBJ1-1 - TRBV18
CASSLAPAGAADTQYF TGCGCCAGCAGCTTGGCGCCGGCGGGAGCAGCAGATACGCAGTATTTT TRBD2 TRBJ2-3 few TRBV5-1
CASSYLGVEWNEQFF TGTGCCAGCAGTTACTTGGGGGTTGAGTGGAATGAGCAGTTCTTC - TRBJ2-1 - TRBV6-5
CASKRYSEEFGNEQFF TGTGCCAGCAAGAGGTATAGCGAGGAGTTCGGCAATGAGCAGTTCTTC - TRBJ2-1 - TRBV2
CASSQTGGRGTYNEQFF TGTGCCAGCAGTCAGACCGGCGGGAGAGGTACCTACAATGAGCAGTTCTTC TRBD2 TRBJ2-1 few TRBV7-3
CASSFVSGHNYGYTF TGTGCCAGCAGTTTCGTTTCGGGGCACAACTATGGCTACACCTTC - TRBJ1-2 few TRBV27
CASSEGTQYF TGTGCCAGCAGCGAGGGTACGCAGTATTTT - TRBJ2-3 - TRBV2
CASSLSLARDNEQFF TGTGCCAGCAGCTTGTCCCTAGCGCGAGACAATGAGCAGTTCTTC - TRBJ2-1 - TRBV5-4
CASRNGSTDTQYF TGCGCCAGCAGGAATGGTAGCACAGATACGCAGTATTTT - TRBJ2-3 few TRBV5-1
CASSYSNPMNTEAFF TGTGCCAGCAGTTACTCGAATCCCATGAACACTGAAGCTTTCTTT - TRBJ1-1 few TRBV6-6
CASSPSGQGTFNEQFF TGTGCCAGCAGTCCTTCCGGGCAGGGGACGTTCAATGAGCAGTTCTTC - TRBJ2-1 few TRBV6-6
CASAGTSNTEAFF TGTGCCAGCGCGGGGACATCTAACACTGAAGCTTTCTTT - TRBJ1-1 - TRBV7-6